These 8 T cell receptor beta chains share one sample of origin, sequenced in a study of T cell responses to AZD1222 COVID-19 vaccine (dated by TCRdb to the early 2020s). The method behind the library was the immunoSEQ multiplex PCR assay. TCRdb re-hosts the immuneACCESS table, in-frame sequences only. Its copies lack some clones; in the studies checked, an unresolved V gene accounts for under half of them, and the cause for the rest is not known. In all, the sample holds about 150,000 clones, and 87% of those were seen once. Approximately 2.5% of the sample goes to the ten largest clones. What this sample's time point label stands for: baseline before first vaccination. Sequencing used peripheral blood, obtained on day 0 of AZD1222 vaccination. Source of these receptors: an adult in good health.

The CDR3: CARGGLGQGLNTEAFF. The CDR3 nucleotides are TGTGCCAGAGGGGGTCTCGGACAGGGTTTGAACACTGAAGCTTTCTTT. The chain employs TRBV2 and TRBJ1-1, with 8 positions matching TRBD1. This CDR3 is 16 amino acids long. The V segment lost 9 bases and the J segment 0 bases; nucleotides outside the gene matches: 12. Germline V gene data show CDR1 as SNHLY and CDR2 as FYNNEI.

The J gene is TRBJ1-1, the V gene TRBV7-9; D not certain. This CDR3 contains 16 residues. The germline V gene has CDR1 SEHNR and CDR2 FQNEAQ (reference sequence). Between the trimmed V and J ends, which lost 1 base and 8 bases, there was a span of 20 bases. The CDR3 here is CASSLVFPSPLTEAFF. The DNA for the CDR3 is TGTGCCAGCAGCTTAGTTTTCCCCTCCCCCCTAACGGAAGCTTTCTTT.

CDR3 bases: TGTGCCAGCAGTTTAACCCCTACGGGGGCGTACGAGCAGTACTTC. Its protein is CASSLTPTGAYEQYF. The chain recombines TRBV27 with TRBJ2-7; tentatively, D is TRBD1 or TRBD2 (6 bases each). The V gene's germline CDR1 is MNHEY and CDR2 SMNVEV (reference sequence). V was trimmed by 2 bases and J by 4 bases, leaving 15 bases between them. The CDR3 is 15 amino acids.

This chain joins TRBV21-1 and TRBJ1-2. TRBV21-1 is designated a pseudogene. The CDR3 is 13 residues long. In DNA, the CDR3 is TGTGCCAGCAGCAAAGGTGGAGGGTATGGCTACACCTTC. This gives the protein CASSKGGGYGYTF.

The chain carries TRBV20-1 and TRBJ1-6, with a tentative D call TRBD1 (5 bases). This CDR3 contains 14 residues. V lost 3 bases, J lost 1 base, and 7 bases lay in between. The germline V gene encodes CDR1 DFQATT and CDR2 SNEGSKA (reference sequence). In nucleotides, the CDR3 is TGCAGTGCTAGTCAGGGTTCCTATAATTCACCCCTCCACTTT. Residues: CSASQGSYNSPLHF.

The chain employs TRBV9 and TRBJ2-7; D is perhaps TRBD2 (5 bases). With 4 bases removed from V and 0 bases from J, the gap between germline ends came to 11 bases. CDR1 is SGDLS and CDR2 is YYNGEE in the germline V gene. The CDR3 has 14 residues. The CDR3 DNA reads as TGTGCCAGCAGCCCCGGGAAAAGCTCCTACGAGCAGTACTTC. Its protein is CASSPGKSSYEQYF. The entire variable domain, with the rest obtained from reference TRBV9 and TRBJ2-7, is as follows: DSGVTQTPKHLITATGQRVTLRCSPRSGDLSVYWYQQSLDQGLQFLIQYYNGEERAKGNILERFSAQQFPDLHSELNLSSLELGDSALYFCASSPGKSSYEQYFGPGTRLTVT.

CDR3 in amino acids: CASSLGRTYEQYF. The CDR3 DNA follows: TGTGCCAGCAGCTTGGGGCGGACCTACGAGCAGTACTTC. The chain employs TRBV7-9 and TRBJ2-7; D might be TRBD1 (5 bases). V was shortened by 3 bases and J by 2 bases, with 8 bases between the two germline ends. Germline V gene data show CDR1 as SEHNR and CDR2 as FQNEAQ (reference sequence). The CDR3 is 13 residues long. The variable domain in full, with the rest retrieved from reference TRBV7-9 and TRBJ2-7, is DTGVSQNPRHKITKRGQNVTFRCDPISEHNRLYWYRQTLGQGPEFLTYFQNEAQLEKSRLLSDRFSAERPKGSFSTLEIQRTEQGDSAMYLCASSLGRTYEQYFGPGTRLTVT.

The rearrangement joins TRBV20-1 to TRBJ1-1; weak D call: TRBD1 (5 bases). Germline V lookup: CDR1 DFQATT, CDR2 SNEGSKA (reference sequence). CDR3 size: 14 residues. V was pared by 3 bases and J by 6 bases, with 17 bases between. The CDR3 DNA sequence: TGCAGTGCTAGTTCCGGAACAGGTAGCGCTGAAGCTTTCTTT. Its protein product is CSASSGTGSAEAFF.